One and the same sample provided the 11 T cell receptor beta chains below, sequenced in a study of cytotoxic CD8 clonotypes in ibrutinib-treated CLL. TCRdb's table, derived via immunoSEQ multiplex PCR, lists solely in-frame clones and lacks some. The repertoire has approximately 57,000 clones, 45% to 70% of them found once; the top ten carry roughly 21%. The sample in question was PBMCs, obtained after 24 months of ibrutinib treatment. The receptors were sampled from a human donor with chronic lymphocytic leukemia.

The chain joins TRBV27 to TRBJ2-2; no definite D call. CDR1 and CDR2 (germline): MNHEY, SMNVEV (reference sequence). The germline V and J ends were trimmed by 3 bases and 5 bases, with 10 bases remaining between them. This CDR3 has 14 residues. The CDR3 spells CASSFIAATGELFF. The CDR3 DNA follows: TGTGCCAGCAGTTTTATCGCAGCAACCGGGGAGCTGTTTTTT.

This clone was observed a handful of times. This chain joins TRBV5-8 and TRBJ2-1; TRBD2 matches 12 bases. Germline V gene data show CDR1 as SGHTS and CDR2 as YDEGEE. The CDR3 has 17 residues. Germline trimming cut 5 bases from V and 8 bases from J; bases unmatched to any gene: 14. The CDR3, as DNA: TGTGCCAGCAGGCGAGGACTAGCGGGGCTCCTGGGCGATGAGCAGTTCTTC. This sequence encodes CASRRGLAGLLGDEQFF.

The CDR3 DNA reads TGTGCCAGCAGTTTTTCCCTTGGACAGGGTGTGTTAATGGACGAGCAGTACTTC. It encodes CASSFSLGQGVLMDEQYF. The V and J genes are TRBV28 and TRBJ2-7; 8 nucleotides align to TRBD1. Germline values: CDR1 MDHEN, CDR2 SYDVKM. CDR3 size: 18 residues. V shed 3 bases and J 5 bases; nucleotides not matched to a gene: 18.

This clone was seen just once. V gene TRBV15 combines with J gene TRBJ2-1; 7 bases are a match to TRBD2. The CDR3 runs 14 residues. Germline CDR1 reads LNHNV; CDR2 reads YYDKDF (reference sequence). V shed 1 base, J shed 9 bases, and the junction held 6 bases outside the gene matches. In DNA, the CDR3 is TGTGCCACCAGCAGAGTTTTCGGGGGGATTGAGCAGTTCTTC. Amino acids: CATSRVFGGIEQFF.

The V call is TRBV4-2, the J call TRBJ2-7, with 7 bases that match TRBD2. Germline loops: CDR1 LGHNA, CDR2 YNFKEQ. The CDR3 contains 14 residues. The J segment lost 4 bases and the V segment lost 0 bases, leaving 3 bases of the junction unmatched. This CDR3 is CASSQDLGGYEQYF. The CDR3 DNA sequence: TGTGCCAGCAGCCAAGACCTCGGGGGGTACGAGCAGTACTTC.

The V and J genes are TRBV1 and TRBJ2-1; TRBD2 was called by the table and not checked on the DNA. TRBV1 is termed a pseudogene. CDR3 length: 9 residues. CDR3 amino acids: CTSSLEQFF. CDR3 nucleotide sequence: TGCACCAGCAGCCTAGAGCAGTTCTTC.

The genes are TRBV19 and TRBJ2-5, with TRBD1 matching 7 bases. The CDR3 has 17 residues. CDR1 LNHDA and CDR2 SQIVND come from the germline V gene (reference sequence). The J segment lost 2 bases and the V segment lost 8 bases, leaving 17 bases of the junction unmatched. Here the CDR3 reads CASQRSMGQSGQETQYF. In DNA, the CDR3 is TGTGCCAGTCAAAGGTCGATGGGACAGAGCGGACAAGAGACCCAGTACTTC. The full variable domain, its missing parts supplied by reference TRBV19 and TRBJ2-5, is DGGITQSPKYLFRKEGQNVTLSCEQNLNHDAMYWYRQDPGQGLRLIYYSQIVNDFQKGDIAEGYSVSREKKESFPLTVTSAQKNPTAFYLCASQRSMGQSGQETQYFGPGTRLLVL.

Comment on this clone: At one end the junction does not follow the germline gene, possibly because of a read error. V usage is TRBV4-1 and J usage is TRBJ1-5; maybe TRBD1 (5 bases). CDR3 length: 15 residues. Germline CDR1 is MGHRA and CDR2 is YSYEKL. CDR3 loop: CASSQGEGGYQPQHF. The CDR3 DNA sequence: TGTGCCAGCAGCCAAGGGGAGGGAGGTTATCAGCCCCAGCATTTT.

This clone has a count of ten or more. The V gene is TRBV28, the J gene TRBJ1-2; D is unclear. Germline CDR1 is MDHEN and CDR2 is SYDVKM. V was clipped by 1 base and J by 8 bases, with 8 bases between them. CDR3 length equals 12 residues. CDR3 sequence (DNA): TGTGCCAGCAGTTTATTCCGAGAGGGCTACACCTTC. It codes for CASSLFREGYTF.

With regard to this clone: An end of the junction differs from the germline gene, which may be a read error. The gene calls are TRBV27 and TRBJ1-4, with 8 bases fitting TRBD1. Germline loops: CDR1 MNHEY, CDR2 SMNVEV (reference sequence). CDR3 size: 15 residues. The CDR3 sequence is CASSYLGQANEELFF. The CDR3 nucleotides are TGTGCCAGCAGTTACTTGGGACAGGCGAATGAAGAACTGTTTTTT.

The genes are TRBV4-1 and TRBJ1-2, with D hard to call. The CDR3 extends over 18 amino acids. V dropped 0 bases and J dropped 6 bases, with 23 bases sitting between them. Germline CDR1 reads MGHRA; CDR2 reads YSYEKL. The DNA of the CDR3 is TGCGCCAGCAGCCAAGACCGACAAGTTCCAACGTACATACATGGCTACACCTTC. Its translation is CASSQDRQVPTYIHGYTF.